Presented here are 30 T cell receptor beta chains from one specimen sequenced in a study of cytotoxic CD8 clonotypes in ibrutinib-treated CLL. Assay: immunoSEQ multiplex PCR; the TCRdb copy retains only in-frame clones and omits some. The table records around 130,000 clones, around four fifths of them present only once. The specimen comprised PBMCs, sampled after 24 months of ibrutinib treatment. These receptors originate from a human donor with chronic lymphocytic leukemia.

In DNA form, the CDR3 reads TGTGCCAGCTCACCAGTACAGAGCTCCTACGAGCAGTACTTC. Translating gives CASSPVQSSYEQYF. This chain links TRBV18 with TRBJ2-7, with no clear D. The V end was cut by 2 bases, the J end by 0 bases, with 8 bases between. The CDR3 runs 14 residues. The germline V gene has CDR1 KGHSH and CDR2 LQKENI.

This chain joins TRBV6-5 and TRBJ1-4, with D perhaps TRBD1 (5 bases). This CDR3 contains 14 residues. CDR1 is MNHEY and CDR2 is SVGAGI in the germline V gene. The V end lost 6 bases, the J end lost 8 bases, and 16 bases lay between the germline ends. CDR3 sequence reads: CASSNHQGAEKLFF. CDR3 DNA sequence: TGTGCCAGCAGCAACCATCAGGGAGCGGAAAAACTGTTTTTT.

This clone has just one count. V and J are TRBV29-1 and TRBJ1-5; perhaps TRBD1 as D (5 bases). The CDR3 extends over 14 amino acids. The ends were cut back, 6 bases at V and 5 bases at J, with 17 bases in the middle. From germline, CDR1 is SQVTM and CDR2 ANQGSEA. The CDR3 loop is CSVAGHRPDQPQHF. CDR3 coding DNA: TGCAGCGTGGCCGGACACCGACCAGATCAGCCCCAGCATTTT. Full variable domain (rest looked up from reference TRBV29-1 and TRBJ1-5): SAVISQKPSRDICQRGTSLTIQCQVDSQVTMMFWYRQQPGQSLTLIATANQGSEATYESGFVIDKFPISRPNLTFSTLTVSNMSPEDSSIYLCSVAGHRPDQPQHFGDGTRLSIL.

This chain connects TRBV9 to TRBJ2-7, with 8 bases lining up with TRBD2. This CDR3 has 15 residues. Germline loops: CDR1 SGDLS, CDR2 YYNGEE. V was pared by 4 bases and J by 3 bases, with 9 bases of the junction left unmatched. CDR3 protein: CASSPRGGTYYEQYF. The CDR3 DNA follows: TGTGCCAGCAGCCCCCGCGGGGGGACCTACTACGAGCAGTACTTC.

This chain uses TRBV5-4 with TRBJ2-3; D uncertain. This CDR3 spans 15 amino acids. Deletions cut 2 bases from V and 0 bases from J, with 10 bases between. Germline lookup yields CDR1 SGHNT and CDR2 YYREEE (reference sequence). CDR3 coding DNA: TGTGCCAGCAGCTTAGTTCCCCTTAGCACAGATACGCAGTATTTT. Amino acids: CASSLVPLSTDTQYF.

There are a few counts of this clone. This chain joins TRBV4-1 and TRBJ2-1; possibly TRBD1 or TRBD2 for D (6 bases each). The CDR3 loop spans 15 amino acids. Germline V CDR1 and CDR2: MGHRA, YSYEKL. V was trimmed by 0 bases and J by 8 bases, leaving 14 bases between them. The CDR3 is CASSQDGGGLDEQFF. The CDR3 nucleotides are TGCGCCAGCAGCCAAGACGGAGGGGGTCTCGATGAGCAGTTCTTC.

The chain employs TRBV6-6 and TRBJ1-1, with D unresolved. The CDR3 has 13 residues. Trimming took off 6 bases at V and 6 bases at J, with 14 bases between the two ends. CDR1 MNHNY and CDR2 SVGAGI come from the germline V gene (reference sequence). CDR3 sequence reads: CASRGLFGPEAFF. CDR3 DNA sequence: TGTGCCAGCAGAGGGCTTTTTGGGCCTGAAGCTTTCTTT.

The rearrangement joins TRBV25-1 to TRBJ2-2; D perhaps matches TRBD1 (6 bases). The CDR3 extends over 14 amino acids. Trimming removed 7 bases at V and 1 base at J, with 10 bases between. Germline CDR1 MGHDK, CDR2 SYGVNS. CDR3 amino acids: CASTQGMNTGELFF. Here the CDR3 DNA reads TGTGCCAGCACGCAGGGGATGAACACCGGGGAGCTGTTTTTT.

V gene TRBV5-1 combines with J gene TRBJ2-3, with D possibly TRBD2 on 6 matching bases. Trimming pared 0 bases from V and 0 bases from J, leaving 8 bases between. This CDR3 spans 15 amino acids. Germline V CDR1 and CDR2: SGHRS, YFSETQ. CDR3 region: CASSLAGTSTDTQYF. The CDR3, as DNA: TGCGCCAGCAGCTTGGCCGGGACTAGCACAGATACGCAGTATTTT.

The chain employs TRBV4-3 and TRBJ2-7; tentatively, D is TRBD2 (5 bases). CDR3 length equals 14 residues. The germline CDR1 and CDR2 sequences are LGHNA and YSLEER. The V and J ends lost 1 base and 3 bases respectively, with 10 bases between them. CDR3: CASSQAGEGYEQYF. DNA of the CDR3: TGCGCCAGCAGCCAAGCCGGGGAAGGCTACGAGCAGTACTTC.

The CDR3 protein is CASSGRDRDGKEDQETQYF. DNA of the CDR3: TGTGCCAGCAGTGGCCGGGACAGGGATGGAAAGGAGGACCAAGAGACCCAGTACTTC. The genes are TRBV2 and TRBJ2-5; 9 positions agree with TRBD1. CDR1 is SNHLY and CDR2 is FYNNEI in the germline V gene. The CDR3 loop spans 19 amino acids. V gave up 4 bases and J gave up 0 bases; unmatched junction bases: 15. Full variable domain (outside the CDR3, taken from reference TRBV2 and TRBJ2-5): EPEVTQTPSHQVTQMGQEVILRCVPISNHLYFYWYRQILGQKVEFLVSFYNNEISEKSEIFDDQFSVERPDGSNFTLKIRSTKLEDSAMYFCASSGRDRDGKEDQETQYFGPGTRLLVL.

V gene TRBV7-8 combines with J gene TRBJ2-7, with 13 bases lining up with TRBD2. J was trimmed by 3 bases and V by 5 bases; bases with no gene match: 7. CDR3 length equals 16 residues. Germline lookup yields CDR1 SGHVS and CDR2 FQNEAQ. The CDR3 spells CASSPRTSGGIYEQYF. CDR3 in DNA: TGTGCCAGCAGCCCACGGACTAGCGGGGGAATCTACGAGCAGTACTTC.

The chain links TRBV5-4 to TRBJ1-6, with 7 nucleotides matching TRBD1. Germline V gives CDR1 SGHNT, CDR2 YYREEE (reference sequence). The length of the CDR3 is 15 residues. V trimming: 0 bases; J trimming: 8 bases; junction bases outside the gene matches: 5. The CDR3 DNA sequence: TGTGCCAGCAGCTTGGCGAAGGGGGCTTATTCACCCCTCCACTTT. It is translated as CASSLAKGAYSPLHF.

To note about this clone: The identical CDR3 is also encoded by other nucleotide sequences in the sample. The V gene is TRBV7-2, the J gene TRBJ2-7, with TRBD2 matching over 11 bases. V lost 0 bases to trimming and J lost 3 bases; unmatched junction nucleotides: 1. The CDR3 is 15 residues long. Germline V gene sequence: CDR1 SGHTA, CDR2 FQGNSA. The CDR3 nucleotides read TGTGCCAGCAGCTTAGCGGGGACTAGCGGCTACGAGCAGTACTTC. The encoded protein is CASSLAGTSGYEQYF.

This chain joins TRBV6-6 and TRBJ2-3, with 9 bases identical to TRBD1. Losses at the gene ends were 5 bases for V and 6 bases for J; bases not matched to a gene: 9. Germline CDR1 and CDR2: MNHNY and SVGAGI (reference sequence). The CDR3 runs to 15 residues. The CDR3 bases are TGTGCCAGCAGTCGCCCGGGACAGGGTTTGGATACGCAGTATTTT. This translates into CASSRPGQGLDTQYF.

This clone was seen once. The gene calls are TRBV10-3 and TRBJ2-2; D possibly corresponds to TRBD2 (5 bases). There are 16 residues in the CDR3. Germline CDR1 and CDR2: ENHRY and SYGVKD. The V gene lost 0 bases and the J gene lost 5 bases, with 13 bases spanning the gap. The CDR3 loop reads CAISESGGVGTGELFF. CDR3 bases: TGTGCCATCAGTGAGTCAGGAGGAGTTGGGACCGGGGAGCTGTTTTTT.

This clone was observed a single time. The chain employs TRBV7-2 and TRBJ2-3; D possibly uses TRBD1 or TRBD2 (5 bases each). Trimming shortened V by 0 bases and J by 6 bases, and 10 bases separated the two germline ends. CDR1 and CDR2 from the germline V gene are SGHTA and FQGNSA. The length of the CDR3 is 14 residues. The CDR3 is CASSLALAGDTQYF. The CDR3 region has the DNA TGTGCCAGCAGCTTAGCTCTAGCAGGGGATACGCAGTATTTT. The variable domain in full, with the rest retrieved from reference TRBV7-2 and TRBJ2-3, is GAGVSQSPSNKVTEKGKDVELRCDPISGHTALYWYRQSLGQGLEFLIYFQGNSAPDKSGLPSDRFSAERTGGSVSTLTIQRTQQEDSAVYLCASSLALAGDTQYFGPGTRLTVL.

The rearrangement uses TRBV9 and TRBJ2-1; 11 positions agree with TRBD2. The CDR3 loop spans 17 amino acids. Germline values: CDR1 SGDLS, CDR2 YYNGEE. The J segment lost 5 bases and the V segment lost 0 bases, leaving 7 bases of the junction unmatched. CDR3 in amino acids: CASSVGLAGGADNEQFF. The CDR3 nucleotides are TGTGCCAGCAGCGTAGGTCTAGCGGGGGGAGCGGACAATGAGCAGTTCTTC.

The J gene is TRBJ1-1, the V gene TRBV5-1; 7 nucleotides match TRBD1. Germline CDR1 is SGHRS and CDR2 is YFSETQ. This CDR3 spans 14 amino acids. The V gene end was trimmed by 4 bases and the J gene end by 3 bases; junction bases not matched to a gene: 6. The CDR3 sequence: CASSPRTGHTEAFF. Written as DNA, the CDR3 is TGCGCCAGCAGCCCTCGGACAGGACACACTGAAGCTTTCTTT.

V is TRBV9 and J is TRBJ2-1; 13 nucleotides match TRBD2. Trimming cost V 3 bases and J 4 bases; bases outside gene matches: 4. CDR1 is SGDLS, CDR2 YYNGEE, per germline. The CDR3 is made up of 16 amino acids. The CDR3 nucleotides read TGTGCCAGCAGCGCGATGACTAGCGGGGGGTACAATGAGCAGTTCTTC. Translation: CASSAMTSGGYNEQFF.

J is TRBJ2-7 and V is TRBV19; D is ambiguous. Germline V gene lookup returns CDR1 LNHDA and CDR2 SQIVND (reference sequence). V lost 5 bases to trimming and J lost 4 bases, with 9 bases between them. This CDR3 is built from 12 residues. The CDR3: CASSSRYYEQYF. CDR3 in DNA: TGTGCCAGTAGTTCACGGTATTACGAGCAGTACTTC.

DNA of the CDR3: TGCGCCAGCAGCCAAGAAAGTTCGGCGACAGGGGGCTTCTATGGCTACACCTTC. Translated: CASSQESSATGGFYGYTF. The chain is built from TRBV4-1 and TRBJ1-2; TRBD1 matches 10 bases. The CDR3 totals 18 residues. Looked up from germline, CDR1 is MGHRA and CDR2 is YSYEKL. After removal of 0 bases from V and 4 bases from J, the junction contained 11 bases not matched to a gene.

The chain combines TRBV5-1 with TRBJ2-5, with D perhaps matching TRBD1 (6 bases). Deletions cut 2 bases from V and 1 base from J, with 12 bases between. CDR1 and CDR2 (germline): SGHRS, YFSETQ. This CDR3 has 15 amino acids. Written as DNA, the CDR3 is TGCGCCAGCAGCTTAGGGGGAATCGGCCAAGAGACCCAGTACTTC. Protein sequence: CASSLGGIGQETQYF.

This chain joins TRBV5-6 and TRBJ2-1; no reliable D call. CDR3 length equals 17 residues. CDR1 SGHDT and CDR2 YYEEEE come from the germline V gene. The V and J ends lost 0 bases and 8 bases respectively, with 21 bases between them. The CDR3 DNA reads TGTGCCAGCAGCTTGGTCTTCGGCCTAGGGCGAATAGATGAGCAGTTCTTC. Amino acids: CASSLVFGLGRIDEQFF.

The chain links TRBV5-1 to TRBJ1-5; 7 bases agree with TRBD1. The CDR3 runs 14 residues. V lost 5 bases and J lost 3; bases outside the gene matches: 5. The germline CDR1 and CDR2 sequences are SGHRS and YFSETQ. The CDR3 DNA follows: TGCGCCAGCAGGTCCGGGACAGACAATCAGCCCCAGCATTTT. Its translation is CASRSGTDNQPQHF.

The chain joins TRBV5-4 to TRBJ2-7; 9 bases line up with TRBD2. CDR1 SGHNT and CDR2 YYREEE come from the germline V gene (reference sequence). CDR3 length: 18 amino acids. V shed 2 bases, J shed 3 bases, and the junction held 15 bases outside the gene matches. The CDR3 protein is CASSFKRGAYGRFYEQYF. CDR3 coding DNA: TGTGCCAGCAGCTTTAAGCGGGGGGCCTACGGGAGGTTCTACGAGCAGTACTTC.

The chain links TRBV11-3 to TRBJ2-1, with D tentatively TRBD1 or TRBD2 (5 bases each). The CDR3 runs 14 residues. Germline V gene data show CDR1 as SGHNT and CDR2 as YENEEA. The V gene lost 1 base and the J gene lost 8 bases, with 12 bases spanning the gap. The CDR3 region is CASSLGGVGDEQFF. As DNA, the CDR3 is TGTGCCAGCAGCTTAGGAGGGGTAGGGGATGAGCAGTTCTTC.

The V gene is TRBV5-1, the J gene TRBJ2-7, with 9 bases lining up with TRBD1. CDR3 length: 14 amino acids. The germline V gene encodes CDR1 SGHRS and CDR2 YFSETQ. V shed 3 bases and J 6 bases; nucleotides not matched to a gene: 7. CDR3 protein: CASSSTGTGFEQYF. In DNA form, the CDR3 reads TGCGCCAGCAGCTCGACCGGGACAGGGTTCGAGCAGTACTTC.

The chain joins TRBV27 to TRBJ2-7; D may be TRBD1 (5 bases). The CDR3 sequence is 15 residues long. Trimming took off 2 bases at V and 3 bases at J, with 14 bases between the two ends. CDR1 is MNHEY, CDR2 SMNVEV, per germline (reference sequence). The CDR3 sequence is CASSLDRDPLYEQYF. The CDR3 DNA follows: TGTGCCAGCAGTTTAGACAGAGACCCTCTCTACGAGCAGTACTTC.

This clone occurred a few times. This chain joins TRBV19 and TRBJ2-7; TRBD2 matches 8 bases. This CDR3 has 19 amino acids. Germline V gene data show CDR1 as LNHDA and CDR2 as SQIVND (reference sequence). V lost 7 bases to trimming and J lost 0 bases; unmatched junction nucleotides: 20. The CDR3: CASTSRRSGGPISSYEQYF. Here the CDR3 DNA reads TGTGCCAGTACCTCCCGGAGAAGCGGGGGCCCAATAAGCTCCTACGAGCAGTACTTC.